This TCR beta chain is from a study of T cell repertoires in cytomegalovirus infection. Study at large: The public TCR beta signatures pointed to both CMV infection and matching HLA type.

CDR1 and CDR2 (germline): MDHEN, SYDVKM. The CDR3 sequence is 16 residues long. Trimming left V 4 bases short and J 4 bases short, with 20 bases between. TCRdb processed the reads anew with MiXCR; each CDR3 protein has one entry. The table includes around 450,000 distinct CDR3 sequences, 30% to 40% detected once. Study-wide points: Frequencies of public TCR beta families were cumulated, and this identified carriers of CMV plus the relevant HLA. It was HLA-C-restricted CMV-specific TCR beta clonotypes that dominated the response ex vivo.

In its sample, this clonotype was seen a few times. Its antigen is currently unknown. The chain has TRBV28 and TRBJ2-7, with D perhaps TRBD1 or TRBD2 (6 bases each). The TCR was taken from a human donor in good health (CMV status not recorded). Some clones in this sample may be carry-over from other donors' samples. The sample was PBMCs. CDR3 sequence (DNA): TGTGCCAGCAGTTCGCCCGGGGGCGGGGATCGATACGAGCAGTACTTC. It encodes CASSSPGGGDRYEQYF.